The 22 T cell receptor beta chains below come from one sample, sequenced in a study of blood T cell repertoires in COVID-19. Using immunoSEQ multiplex PCR, the repertoire was profiled, and TCRdb retains in-frame clones only, with some absent. The table has more than 110,000 clones, approximately 90% seen once. Sequencing used peripheral blood. The source of these receptors is a woman in her 40s with acute or convalescent COVID-19.

The CDR3 sequence is CASSQAPGGIPSNRYTGELFF. For the CDR3, the DNA is TGCGCCAGCAGCCAAGCCCCAGGGGGCATTCCGTCCAACAGATACACCGGGGAGCTGTTTTTT. The V call is TRBV4-3, the J call TRBJ2-2; 8 positions agree with TRBD1. The CDR3 is 21 amino acids. The V segment lost 1 base and the J segment 3 bases; nucleotides outside the gene matches: 19. Germline V gene sequence: CDR1 LGHNA, CDR2 YSLEER.

This chain joins TRBV5-3 and TRBJ1-5; weak D call: TRBD1 (5 bases). TRBV5-3 is reported as an ORF; its role is uncertain. Trimming removed 5 bases at V and 9 bases at J, with 24 bases between. The CDR3 consists of 16 residues. The CDR3 DNA is TGTGCCAGAAGACCGACAGACCGATTCGAACCGGGGCCCCAGCATTTT. This translates into CARRPTDRFEPGPQHF.

V gene TRBV6-2 or TRBV6-3 combines with J gene TRBJ2-3, with 11 bases aligning to TRBD2. The CDR3 runs to 15 residues. Germline V CDR1 and CDR2: MNHEY, SVGEGT. Trimming at V came to 2 bases and at J to 6 bases, leaving 4 bases not matched to a gene. The CDR3 coding sequence is TGTGCCAGCAGTTACAGGTCTAGCGGGAGGGATACGCAGTATTTT. Protein sequence: CASSYRSSGRDTQYF.

The V gene is TRBV10-3, the J gene TRBJ2-3; 9 bases map to TRBD2. Germline assignment: CDR1 ENHRY and CDR2 SYGVKD. The CDR3 is 15 amino acids. V gave up 6 bases and J gave up 2 bases; unmatched junction bases: 6. The CDR3 DNA reads as TGTGCCATCAGCGACCTAGCGGGGACCACAGATACGCAGTATTTT. It yields the protein CAISDLAGTTDTQYF.

CDR3 sequence: CASRTAQDSPLHF. Here the CDR3 DNA reads TGCGCCAGCCGGACAGCACAAGATTCACCCCTCCACTTT. The rearrangement links TRBV5-1 to TRBJ1-6; tentatively, D is TRBD1 (6 bases). V lost 7 bases and J lost 8, with 13 bases in between. This CDR3 is built from 13 residues. Germline CDR1 reads SGHRS; CDR2 reads YFSETQ.

This rearrangement joins TRBV4-3 to TRBJ2-7; TRBD2 might be the D (5 bases). CDR1 is LGHNA, CDR2 YSLEER, per germline. Trimming pared 0 bases from V and 2 bases from J, leaving 11 bases between. CDR3 length: 15 residues. The CDR3: CASSQEWRFTYEQYF. The CDR3, as DNA: TGCGCCAGCAGCCAAGAGTGGAGGTTTACCTACGAGCAGTACTTC.

The gene calls are TRBV2 and TRBJ1-2; D may be TRBD1 (6 bases). The germline gives CDR1 SNHLY, CDR2 FYNNEI. V was trimmed by 7 bases and J by 4 bases, leaving 13 bases between them. The CDR3 runs 13 residues. CDR3: CASTPGDVYGYTF. The CDR3 DNA follows: TGTGCCAGCACCCCAGGGGACGTCTATGGCTACACCTTC. Drawing the rest from reference TRBV2 and TRBJ1-2, the complete variable domain is EPEVTQTPSHQVTQMGQEVILRCVPISNHLYFYWYRQILGQKVEFLVSFYNNEISEKSEIFDDQFSVERPDGSNFTLKIRSTKLEDSAMYFCASTPGDVYGYTFGSGTRLTVV.

The chain combines TRBV24-1 with TRBJ1-4; D is unclear. Germline V gene lookup returns CDR1 KGHDR and CDR2 SFDVKD. Trimming removed 2 bases at V and 8 bases at J, with 14 bases between. CDR3 length: 15 amino acids. CDR3 nucleotide sequence: TGTGCCACCAGTGATTCCGGGAGCGAGAGAGAAAAACTGTTTTTT. This codes for CATSDSGSEREKLFF.

This clone was observed a handful of times. This rearrangement joins TRBV3-1 (or the pseudogene TRBV3-2) to TRBJ1-6, with TRBD1 identical over 7 bases. This CDR3 is built from 16 residues. Germline CDR1 is LGHDT and CDR2 is YNNKEL (reference sequence). Trimming took 6 bases from V and 3 from J; bases not matched to a gene: 8. CDR3 loop: CASSRGQRCYNSPLHF. The CDR3 DNA is TGTGCCAGCAGTCGGGGACAGCGATGCTATAATTCACCCCTCCACTTT.

The genes are TRBV5-1 and TRBJ2-3; D is undetermined. The CDR3 totals 14 residues. V lost 5 bases and J 0 bases, leaving 10 bases between the germline ends. Germline CDR1 and CDR2: SGHRS and YFSETQ. CDR3 residues: CASRAGPSTDTQYF. The CDR3 DNA is TGCGCCAGCAGGGCTGGTCCCAGCACAGATACGCAGTATTTT.

The chain links TRBV7-8 to TRBJ2-2; no definite D call. In germline, CDR1 is SGHVS, CDR2 FQNEAQ. There are 13 residues in the CDR3. DNA for the CDR3: TGTGCACAGCAGTCAGTCGACACCGGGGAGCTGTTTTTT. Protein product: CAQQSVDTGELFF. The entire variable domain, with the rest obtained from reference TRBV7-8 and TRBJ2-2, is as follows: GAGVSQSPRYKVAKRGQDVALRCDPISGHVSLFWYQQALGQGPEFLTYFQNEAQLDKSGLPSDRFFAERPEGSVSTLKIQRTQQEDSAVYLCAQQSVDTGELFFGEGSRLTVL.

This chain links TRBV3-1 (or the pseudogene TRBV3-2) with TRBJ2-1, with 15 bases matching TRBD2. Trimming removed 0 bases from V and 16 bases from J; junction bases left unmatched: 4. Germline CDR1 LGHDT, CDR2 YNNKEL (reference sequence). This CDR3 spans 14 amino acids. The CDR3: CASSQDGLAGGYFF. The DNA for the CDR3 is TGTGCCAGCAGCCAAGACGGACTAGCGGGAGGGTATTTCTTC.

The chain uses TRBV18 and TRBJ1-3; D gene unclear. Germline values: CDR1 KGHSH, CDR2 LQKENI. The CDR3 consists of 16 residues. Trimming left V 3 bases short and J 0 bases short, with 12 bases between. The CDR3 protein is CASSPIQVYSGNTIYF. The DNA for the CDR3 is TGTGCCAGCTCACCGATCCAGGTCTACTCTGGAAACACCATATATTTT.

This clone was counted between two and nine times. CDR3 coding DNA: TGTGCCAGCAGCCGAAACCGGGTTCCAGCTAGCGAGCAGTACTTC. Encoded protein: CASSRNRVPASEQYF. The chain carries TRBV28 and TRBJ2-7; D unresolved. V was trimmed by 6 bases and J by 6 bases, leaving 21 bases between them. The CDR3 loop spans 15 amino acids. Germline V gene lookup returns CDR1 MDHEN and CDR2 SYDVKM.

The rearrangement uses TRBV6-6 and TRBJ2-3; D is perhaps TRBD1 (5 bases). Germline assignment: CDR1 MNHNY and CDR2 SVGAGI (reference sequence). Trimming cost V 2 bases and J 1 base, with 10 bases left between them. CDR3 length equals 15 residues. The CDR3 region is CASSYPQGGTDTQYF. CDR3 sequence (DNA): TGTGCCAGCAGTTACCCTCAAGGGGGCACAGATACGCAGTATTTT.

The V call is TRBV29-1, the J call TRBJ2-5, with 9 bases matching TRBD1. Germline V gives CDR1 SQVTM, CDR2 ANQGSEA. The J segment lost 8 bases and the V segment lost 1 base, leaving 5 bases of the junction unmatched. The length of the CDR3 is 13 residues. The DNA for the CDR3 is TGCAGCGTTGAAGCCAGGACAGGGGAAACCCAGTACTTC. Translated: CSVEARTGETQYF.

The table lists this clone with a count of one. V usage is TRBV9 and J usage is TRBJ1-5, with D possibly matching TRBD1 (6 bases). The germline V gene has CDR1 SGDLS and CDR2 YYNGEE. Trimming took off 3 bases at V and 0 bases at J, with 7 bases between the two ends. The CDR3 consists of 14 residues. The CDR3 loop reads CASSGTDSNQPQHF. The DNA for the CDR3 is TGTGCCAGCAGCGGGACAGATAGCAATCAGCCCCAGCATTTT.

This chain links TRBV12-5 with TRBJ1-5; TRBD1 might be the D (5 bases). V was pared by 4 bases and J by 10 bases, with 14 bases between. Germline CDR1 reads LGHNT; CDR2 reads FRNRAP. The CDR3 is 13 amino acids. The CDR3, as DNA: TGTGCTAGTGGTTCAGGTGGGGGGGATCCCCAGCATTTT. Its protein product is CASGSGGGDPQHF.

The chain employs TRBV28 and TRBJ2-3, with TRBD2 identical over 10 bases. Germline loops: CDR1 MDHEN, CDR2 SYDVKM. The ends lost 5 bases at V and 10 bases at J; junction bases unmatched: 18. There are 17 residues in the CDR3. CDR3 nucleotides: TGTGCCAGCAGTACTAACTACAAAGCGGGGGGGCGAGTCGCGCAGTATTTT. Amino acids: CASSTNYKAGGRVAQYF.

The CDR3 sequence is CASSQESKRYGYTF. CDR3 nucleotides: TGCGCCAGCAGCCAAGAAAGCAAGCGCTATGGCTACACCTTC. J is TRBJ1-2 and V is TRBV4-1; D is uncertain. Germline assignment: CDR1 MGHRA and CDR2 YSYEKL. The CDR3 runs to 14 residues. V dropped 0 bases and J dropped 4 bases, with 9 bases sitting between them.

This clone was seen a few times. This sequence joins TRBV19 and TRBJ2-7; 9 nucleotides line up with TRBD1. The V gene's germline CDR1 is LNHDA and CDR2 SQIVND (reference sequence). The CDR3 length is 16 residues. Unmatched junction bases numbered 9, after V lost 3 bases and J lost 3 bases. The CDR3: CASSMPRGTGNYEQYF. The CDR3 coding sequence is TGTGCCAGTAGTATGCCTCGCGGGACAGGGAACTACGAGCAGTACTTC. The variable domain in full, completed from reference TRBV19 and TRBJ2-7, reads DGGITQSPKYLFRKEGQNVTLSCEQNLNHDAMYWYRQDPGQGLRLIYYSQIVNDFQKGDIAEGYSVSREKKESFPLTVTSAQKNPTAFYLCASSMPRGTGNYEQYFGPGTRLTVT.

The gene calls are TRBV6-5 and TRBJ2-1; 8 nucleotides agree with TRBD1. The CDR3 is 15 amino acids. The V segment lost 5 bases and the J segment 4 bases; nucleotides outside the gene matches: 7. The V gene's germline CDR1 is MNHEY and CDR2 SVGAGI. The CDR3 nucleotides read TGTGCCAGCAGTCTTACCGGGACAGGATACAATGAGCAGTTCTTC. As protein: CASSLTGTGYNEQFF.